This entry features one TCR beta chain sequence. Its matching antigen is unknown. The sample is drawn from a study of neoadjuvant nivolumab and ipilimumab in lung cancer. The study, taken as a whole, reports: Higher pretherapy blood TCR richness went with higher resected-tumor richness.

The repertoire was sequenced with immunoSEQ multiplex PCR; TCRdb's copy has only in-frame clones and lacks some. The sample contains some 38,000 clones, roughly nine tenths of which appear only once. Trimming at V came to 3 bases and at J to 9 bases, leaving 12 bases not matched to a gene. The CDR3 extends over 16 amino acids. Germline V gives CDR1 SGHTA, CDR2 FQGNSA. This TCR was recovered from an adult with non-small cell lung cancer. The sequencing here drew on peripheral blood, taken before neoadjuvant nivolumab, alone or with ipilimumab. This chain links TRBV7-2 with TRBJ2-1, with TRBD2 matching over 9 bases. DNA for the CDR3: TGTGCCAGCAGCTTTCAGGCGGGAGGGGGGATCGGTGAGCAGTTCTTC. It codes for CASSFQAGGGIGEQFF.